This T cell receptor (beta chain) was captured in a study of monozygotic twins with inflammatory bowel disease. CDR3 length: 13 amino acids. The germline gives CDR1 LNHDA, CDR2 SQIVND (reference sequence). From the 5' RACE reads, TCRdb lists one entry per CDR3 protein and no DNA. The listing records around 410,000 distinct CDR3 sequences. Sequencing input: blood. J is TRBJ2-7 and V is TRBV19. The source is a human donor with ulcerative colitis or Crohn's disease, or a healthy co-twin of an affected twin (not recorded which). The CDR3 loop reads CASSTGPTSEQYF.